Presented here are 5 T cell receptor beta chains from one specimen sequenced in a study of blood T cell repertoires in COVID-19. Produced via immunoSEQ multiplex PCR; TCRdb's table is partial and in-frame only. The sample contains approximately 89,000 clones, about 85% of which appear only once. Sequencing was done on a sample of peripheral blood. The receptors stem from a man between 70 and 80 years old with acute or convalescent COVID-19.

The chain couples TRBV5-5 to TRBJ1-5; 10 nucleotides align to TRBD1. The V and J ends lost 0 bases and 7 bases, in that order; junction bases with no gene match: 1. The CDR3 spans 14 residues. The germline CDR1 and CDR2 sequences are SGHKS and YYEKEE (reference sequence). The chain's CDR3 is CASSLGTGGQPQHF. The CDR3 DNA reads as TGTGCCAGCAGCTTGGGGACAGGGGGACAGCCCCAGCATTTT. Using reference TRBV5-5 and TRBJ1-5 for the parts outside the CDR3, the full variable domain is DAGVTQSPTHLIKTRGQQVTLRCSPISGHKSVSWYQQVLGQGPQFIFQYYEKEERGRGNFPDRFSARQFPNYSSELNVNALLLGDSALYLCASSLGTGGQPQHFGDGTRLSIL.

In nucleotides, the CDR3 is TGTGCCAGCAGTGAAGAGGGGACAGGGAACACTGAAGCTTTCTTT. This codes for CASSEEGTGNTEAFF. V usage is TRBV6-1 and J usage is TRBJ1-1; TRBD1 matches at 8 bases. With V trimmed by 1 base and J by 1 base, 2 bases remained unmatched. The germline V gene has CDR1 MNHNS and CDR2 SASEGT. CDR3 length: 15 amino acids.

The chain uses TRBV6-1 and TRBJ2-2; 12 bases fit TRBD2. Germline CDR1 MNHNS, CDR2 SASEGT. The CDR3 is 15 residues long. V lost 5 bases, J lost 8 bases, and 6 bases stayed unmatched. The CDR3 coding sequence is TGTGCCAGCAGTTGGACTAGCGGGGTCGGTGGGGAGCTGTTTTTT. Protein product: CASSWTSGVGGELFF.

In nucleotides, the CDR3 is TGCGCCAGCAGCTCGGGGGGCGGCTTCACCGGGGAGCTGTTTTTT. Protein sequence: CASSSGGGFTGELFF. The V call is TRBV5-1, the J call TRBJ2-2; tentative D call: TRBD2 (7 bases). V was shortened by 3 bases and J by 4 bases, with 13 bases between the two germline ends. This CDR3 has 15 residues. Germline CDR1 is SGHRS and CDR2 is YFSETQ.

The CDR3: CASGSGGIGETQYF. The CDR3 DNA is TGTGCTAGTGGTTCCGGGGGGATTGGGGAGACCCAGTACTTC. The chain is built from TRBV12-5 and TRBJ2-5; 7 nucleotides match TRBD2. Germline trimming cut 4 bases from V and 5 bases from J; bases unmatched to any gene: 7. CDR3 length: 14 residues. From germline, CDR1 is LGHNT and CDR2 FRNRAP.